Below, one TCR beta chain is given with its context. These data are taken from a study of shared clonotypes between healthy human individuals. The CDR3 spans 15 residues. The trim removed 2 bases at V and 9 bases at J, leaving 10 bases unmatched. Germline CDR1 is SGHTS and CDR2 is YDEGEE. Authors' processing steps: ImmunoSEQ supplied junction-only sequences lacking quality scores, so filtering was different. TCRdb's copy holds only in-frame clones and misses some; the assay was immunoSEQ multiplex PCR. V, J and clone size derive from that table, while D and trimming were established from the DNA sequence. Found here are some 350,000 clones, approximately 79% of them singletons; the top ten hold approximately 10%.

The chain joins TRBV5-8 to TRBJ2-1; TRBD2 aligns across 8 bases. Sequencing used memory CD4+ T cells sorted from blood. The subset denotes: CD45RA-negative fraction. The receptor was isolated from a man aged 25-45 years in good health. In nucleotides, the CDR3 is TGTGCCAGCAGCTTTCTTGCGGGAGGCGTCAGTGAGCAGTTCTTC. Translated: CASSFLAGGVSEQFF. Based on the CDR3 plus reference TRBV5-8 and TRBJ2-1, the full variable domain is EAGVTQSPTHLIKTRGQQATLRCSPISGHTSVYWYQQALGLGLQFLLWYDEGEERNRGNFPPRFSGRQFPNYSSELNVNALELEDSALYLCASSFLAGGVSEQFFGPGTRLTVL.